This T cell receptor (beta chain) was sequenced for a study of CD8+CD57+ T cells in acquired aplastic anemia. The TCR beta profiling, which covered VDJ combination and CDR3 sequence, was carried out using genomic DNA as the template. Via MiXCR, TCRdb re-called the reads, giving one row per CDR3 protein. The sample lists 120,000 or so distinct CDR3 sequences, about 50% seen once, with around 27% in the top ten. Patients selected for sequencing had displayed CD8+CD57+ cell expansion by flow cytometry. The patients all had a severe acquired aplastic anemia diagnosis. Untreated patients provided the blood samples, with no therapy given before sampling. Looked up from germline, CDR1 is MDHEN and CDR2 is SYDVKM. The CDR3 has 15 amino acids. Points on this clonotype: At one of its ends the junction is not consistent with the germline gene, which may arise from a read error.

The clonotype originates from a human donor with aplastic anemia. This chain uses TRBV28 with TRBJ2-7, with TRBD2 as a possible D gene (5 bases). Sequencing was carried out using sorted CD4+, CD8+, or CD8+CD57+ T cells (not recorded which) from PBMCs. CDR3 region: CTSSLIRLSTYEQYF. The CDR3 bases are TGTACCAGCAGTTTAATCCGACTATCGACCTACGAGCAGTACTTC.